These 20 T cell receptor beta chains were sequenced from one sample in a study of blood T cells in healthy people across ages. The second PCR ran about 6 to 11 cycles with a sample-barcoded 5' primer and J-beta primers. TCRdb recomputed calls from the 5' RACE reads with MiXCR, one row per CDR3 protein. The data contain roughly 1,800,000 distinct CDR3 sequences, around half of them seen just once; the ten biggest clones take up roughly 2.1%. Material: blood. Receptor source: a woman in her thirties or forties in good health.

The J gene is TRBJ2-1, the V gene TRBV7-8; 8 positions agree with TRBD1. CDR3 length: 15 amino acids. V was clipped by 5 bases and J by 3 bases; unmatched bases: 6. The germline gives CDR1 SGHVS, CDR2 FQNEAQ. In DNA form, the CDR3 reads TGTGCCAGCAGCCTCCGGGACAGGCTCTACAATGAGCAGTTCTTC. The encoded protein is CASSLRDRLYNEQFF.

V is TRBV5-5 and J is TRBJ1-1; 9 bases line up with TRBD1. After removal of 3 bases from V and 4 bases from J, the junction contained 10 bases not matched to a gene. Per the germline V gene, CDR1 is SGHKS and CDR2 is YYEKEE (reference sequence). The CDR3 has 16 amino acids. CDR3 loop: CASSWGNRGLSTEAFF. CDR3 nucleotides: TGTGCCAGCAGCTGGGGAAACAGGGGGCTGAGCACTGAAGCTTTCTTT.

This rearrangement joins TRBV6-2 or TRBV6-3 to TRBJ2-6; D not certain. This CDR3 spans 13 amino acids. Trimming took 2 bases from V and 3 from J, leaving 2 bases between them. CDR1 and CDR2 (germline): MNHEY, SVGEGT. The DNA for the CDR3 is TGTGCCAGCAGTTACGTTGGGGCCAACGTCCTGACTTTC. Translation gives CASSYVGANVLTF.

For this clonotype: Relative to the germline gene, one junction end is altered; a read error may explain this. The V call is TRBV20-1, the J call TRBJ2-1; 8 bases match TRBD2. Per the germline V gene, CDR1 is DFQATT and CDR2 is SNEGSKA (reference sequence). The CDR3 totals 15 residues. The CDR3 sequence: CSARGGGTYYHEQFF. The CDR3 DNA reads TGCAGTGCTAGGGGCGGGGGGACTTACTACCATGAGCAGTTCTTC.

DNA of the CDR3: TGTGCCAGCAGCCCAACAGGGCCATCTGAAGCTTTCTTT. Translating gives CASSPTGPSEAFF. V and J are TRBV7-2 and TRBJ1-1; D is possibly TRBD1 (6 bases). V lost 5 bases, J lost 6 bases, and 13 bases lay in between. This CDR3 has 13 residues. Germline CDR1 and CDR2: SGHTA and FQGNSA.

This chain links TRBV5-1 with TRBJ2-2; D gene unclear. Deletions cut 4 bases from V and 10 bases from J, with 17 bases between. The CDR3 spans 14 residues. Per germline, CDR1 SGHRS and CDR2 YFSETQ. DNA for the CDR3: TGCGCCAGCAGCCCAAGGCCAGGTGCGGAGGAGCTGTTTTTT. It specifies CASSPRPGAEELFF. Full variable domain (outside the CDR3, taken from reference TRBV5-1 and TRBJ2-2): KAGVTQTPRYLIKTRGQQVTLSCSPISGHRSVSWYQQTPGQGLQFLFEYFSETQRNKGNFPGRFSGRQFSNSRSEMNVSTLELGDSALYLCASSPRPGAEELFFGEGSRLTVL.

The CDR3 spells CASSGNRGGAFQTSPLHF. As DNA, the CDR3 is TGTGCCAGCAGCGGAAATAGAGGGGGGGCGTTCCAGACTTCACCCCTCCACTTT. The V and J genes are TRBV5-5 and TRBJ1-6; possible D gene TRBD1, 6 bases. The CDR3 is 18 residues long. Germline CDR1 and CDR2: SGHKS and YYEKEE (reference sequence). V was shortened by 4 bases and J by 9 bases, with 26 bases between the two germline ends. Complete variable domain (other parts from reference TRBV5-5 and TRBJ1-6): DAGVTQSPTHLIKTRGQQVTLRCSPISGHKSVSWYQQVLGQGPQFIFQYYEKEERGRGNFPDRFSARQFPNYSSELNVNALLLGDSALYLCASSGNRGGAFQTSPLHFGNGTRLTVT.

This sequence joins TRBV27 and TRBJ2-3; 13 bases line up with TRBD2. The CDR3 is 16 amino acids. The V segment lost 2 bases and the J segment 4 bases; nucleotides outside the gene matches: 3. Looked up from germline, CDR1 is MNHEY and CDR2 is SMNVEV (reference sequence). The chain's CDR3 is CASSLTSGGVSDTQYF. CDR3 DNA sequence: TGTGCCAGCAGTTTAACTAGCGGGGGGGTGTCAGATACGCAGTATTTT.

This clonotype was detected only a few times. The rearrangement joins TRBV6-6 to TRBJ2-1, with 10 bases matching TRBD1. CDR1 and CDR2 (germline): MNHNY, SVGAGI (reference sequence). The length of the CDR3 is 15 residues. J was trimmed by 3 bases and V by 5 bases; bases with no gene match: 4. In nucleotides, the CDR3 is TGTGCCAGCAGTGCCGGGACAGGGGACTACAATGAGCAGTTCTTC. It is translated as CASSAGTGDYNEQFF.

This chain uses TRBV24-1 with TRBJ2-1; possibly TRBD2 for D (6 bases). CDR1 and CDR2 (germline): KGHDR, SFDVKD. The ends were cut back, 3 bases at V and 0 bases at J, with 8 bases in the middle. The CDR3 has 15 residues. The DNA of the CDR3 is TGTGCCACCAGTGATCGGGAGAGCTCCTACAATGAGCAGTTCTTC. As protein: CATSDRESSYNEQFF.

The gene calls are TRBV6-1 and TRBJ2-3; D may be TRBD1 or TRBD2 (6 bases each). This CDR3 has 15 residues. Trimming removed 7 bases at V and 1 base at J, with 15 bases between. CDR1 is MNHNS, CDR2 SASEGT, per germline. CDR3 sequence reads: CASKRRGARTDTQYF. CDR3 coding DNA: TGTGCCAGCAAGAGGAGGGGGGCCCGCACAGATACGCAGTATTTT.

This chain joins TRBV14 and TRBJ2-5, with 11 nucleotides matching TRBD2. CDR1 SGHDN and CDR2 FVKESK come from the germline V gene. The trim removed 4 bases at V and 0 bases at J, leaving 10 bases unmatched. CDR3 length: 18 amino acids. CDR3 residues: CASSRHMTSGAYQETQYF. In DNA, the CDR3 is TGTGCCAGCAGCCGCCACATGACTAGCGGGGCATACCAAGAGACCCAGTACTTC. The entire variable domain, with the rest obtained from reference TRBV14 and TRBJ2-5, is as follows: EAGVTQFPSHSVIEKGQTVTLRCDPISGHDNLYWYRRVMGKEIKFLLHFVKESKQDESGMPNNRFLAERTGGTYSTLKVQPAELEDSGVYFCASSRHMTSGAYQETQYFGPGTRLLVL.

The V gene is TRBV12-3 or TRBV12-4, the J gene TRBJ2-7; D is unclear. This CDR3 spans 14 amino acids. V was shortened by 6 bases and J by 4 bases, with 16 bases between the two germline ends. The CDR3: CASSPGLDPYEQYF. The CDR3 DNA follows: TGTGCCAGCAGCCCCGGGCTAGACCCATACGAGCAGTACTTC.

The chain joins TRBV20-1 to TRBJ2-7; D may be TRBD1 or TRBD2 (5 bases each). This CDR3 is built from 12 residues. V was clipped by 5 bases and J by 6 bases, with 14 bases between them. Germline CDR1 reads DFQATT; CDR2 reads SNEGSKA (reference sequence). CDR3 sequence: CSAGTLSSEQYF. The CDR3 DNA reads as TGCAGTGCTGGGACGTTGTCTTCCGAGCAGTACTTC.

CDR3 loop: CASSQRQIYEQYF. In DNA form, the CDR3 reads TGTGCCAGCAGCCAACGGCAGATCTACGAGCAGTACTTC. The chain combines TRBV3-1 with TRBJ2-7; D is undetermined. With 2 bases removed from V and 3 bases from J, the gap between germline ends came to 8 bases. The CDR3 runs 13 residues. Germline V lookup: CDR1 LGHDT, CDR2 YNNKEL (reference sequence).

The chain has TRBV28 and TRBJ1-5; D gene ambiguous. Germline loops: CDR1 MDHEN, CDR2 SYDVKM. V lost 5 bases, J lost 9 bases, and 20 bases lay in between. The CDR3 runs to 15 residues. The CDR3 protein is CASSLEGTPPAPQHF. The CDR3 DNA sequence: TGTGCCAGCAGTCTTGAGGGCACTCCTCCGGCGCCCCAGCATTTT.

A few counts support this clonotype. V is TRBV14 and J is TRBJ2-1; TRBD1 might be the D (5 bases). Trimming removed 1 base at V and 0 bases at J, with 7 bases between. The CDR3 loop spans 15 amino acids. CDR1 is SGHDN and CDR2 is FVKESK in the germline V gene. CDR3 nucleotides: TGTGCCAGCAGCCAAGCTACAGGCTCCTACAATGAGCAGTTCTTC. It specifies CASSQATGSYNEQFF.

The rearrangement uses TRBV6-2 or TRBV6-3 and TRBJ2-5, with a possible D match to TRBD1 (5 bases). Trimming left V 5 bases short and J 7 bases short, with 20 bases between. The CDR3 extends over 15 amino acids. Germline loops: CDR1 MNHEY, CDR2 SVGEGT. The CDR3 sequence is CASSEDSPGRWTQYF. Here the CDR3 DNA reads TGTGCCAGCAGTGAGGATTCACCAGGGCGGTGGACCCAGTACTTC.

The table lists this clonotype with a few counts. The CDR3 coding sequence is TGCAGTGCTAGAGATTCAGGTCAGGGAAACTATGGCTACACCTTC. Translated: CSARDSGQGNYGYTF. The chain couples TRBV20-1 to TRBJ1-2, with D perhaps TRBD1 (5 bases). Trimming left V 0 bases short and J 2 bases short, with 13 bases between. Germline-derived CDR1 and CDR2 are DFQATT and SNEGSKA (reference sequence). The CDR3 is made up of 15 amino acids.

This chain connects TRBV21-1 to TRBJ2-7. TRBV21-1 is reported as a pseudogene. The CDR3 has 11 residues. This CDR3 is CASSKTNEQYF. CDR3 nucleotide sequence: TGTGCCAGCAGCAAAACGAACGAGCAGTACTTC.